The 5 T cell receptor beta chains below were found in one sample sequenced in a study of Ad26.COV2.S vaccination and SARS-CoV-2 variants. The table came from immunoSEQ multiplex PCR; TCRdb's copy has only in-frame clones and leaves some out. This table has roughly 400,000 clones, approximately 89% appearing once. Treatment specified: about 20 received Ad26.COV2.S at low or high dose, single or two shots; several received placebo; per-sample allocation not given. Specimen acquisition occurred on day 63 following the initial vaccine or placebo injection. The sequences come from peripheral blood, collected in a trial of Ad26.COV2.S vaccine versus placebo. The receptors derive from a person aged 18-60 years who received the Ad26.COV2.S COVID-19 vaccine or a placebo.

The V call is TRBV15, the J call TRBJ1-5; 8 nucleotides line up with TRBD1. The germline V gene has CDR1 LNHNV and CDR2 YYDKDF (reference sequence). Germline trimming cut 4 bases from V and 2 bases from J; bases unmatched to any gene: 4. The CDR3 runs to 15 residues. CDR3 nucleotide sequence: TGTGCCACCAGCAACAGGGGGTATGGCAATCAGCCCCAGCATTTT. The encoded protein is CATSNRGYGNQPQHF.

V is TRBV5-4 and J is TRBJ2-2; 7 bases are shared with TRBD1. The CDR3 is 17 amino acids. In germline, CDR1 is SGHNT, CDR2 YYREEE (reference sequence). V shed 5 bases, J shed 1 base, and the junction held 11 bases outside the gene matches. Here the CDR3 DNA reads TGTGCCAGCAGTCGAACCCGGACAGGATGGAACACCGGGGAGCTGTTTTTT. Amino acid sequence: CASSRTRTGWNTGELFF.

V gene TRBV28 combines with J gene TRBJ2-3, with D uncertain. Germline lookup yields CDR1 MDHEN and CDR2 SYDVKM. V was shortened by 2 bases and J by 1 base, with 13 bases between the two germline ends. The length of the CDR3 is 16 residues. The CDR3 protein is CASSLSAGQRTDTQYF. The CDR3 DNA reads as TGTGCCAGCAGTTTAAGTGCAGGCCAGCGCACAGATACGCAGTATTTT.

The chain combines TRBV6-4 with TRBJ2-1, with 8 bases identical to TRBD2. The V segment lost 3 bases and the J segment 7 bases; nucleotides outside the gene matches: 2. Germline CDR1 reads MRHNA; CDR2 reads SNTAGT. The CDR3 spans 13 residues. The CDR3 bases are TGTGCCAGCAGTGAACTAGCGGAGAATGAGCAGTTCTTC. Protein: CASSELAENEQFF.

V usage is TRBV18 and J usage is TRBJ2-7; 11 bases align to TRBD1. The germline V gene has CDR1 KGHSH and CDR2 LQKENI. Trimming cost V 6 bases and J 1 base; bases outside gene matches: 8. The CDR3 length is 16 residues. DNA for the CDR3: TGTGCCAGCTCGACCGGGACAGGGGGAGCTTCCTACGAGCAGTACTTC. Residues: CASSTGTGGASYEQYF.